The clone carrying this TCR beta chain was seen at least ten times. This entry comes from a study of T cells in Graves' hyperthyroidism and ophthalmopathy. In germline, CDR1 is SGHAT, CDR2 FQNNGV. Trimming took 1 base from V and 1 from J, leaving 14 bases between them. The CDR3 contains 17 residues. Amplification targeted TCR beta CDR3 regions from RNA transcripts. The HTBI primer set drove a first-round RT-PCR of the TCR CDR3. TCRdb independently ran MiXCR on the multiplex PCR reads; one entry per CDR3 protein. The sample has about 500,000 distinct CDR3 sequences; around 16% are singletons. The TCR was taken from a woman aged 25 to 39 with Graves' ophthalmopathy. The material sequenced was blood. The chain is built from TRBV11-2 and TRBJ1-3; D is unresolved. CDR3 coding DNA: TGTGCCAGCAGCTTAGCGGGTCTTCGGGGATCTGGAAACACCATATATTTT. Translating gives CASSLAGLRGSGNTIYF.